This T cell receptor (beta chain) is from a study of T cells in Graves' hyperthyroidism and ophthalmopathy. The TCR beta CDR3 regions underwent amplification using RNA transcripts as the source. TCR CDR3 regions were first amplified by RT-PCR with HTBI primers. TCRdb independently ran MiXCR on the multiplex PCR reads; one entry per CDR3 protein. The data show 300,000 to 450,000 distinct CDR3 sequences, about 14% seen once. The CDR3 runs to 14 residues. CDR1 is MNHNS, CDR2 SASEGT, per germline. Comment on this clonotype: The germline gene is not matched at one end of the junction; a read error may be the cause.

Stable Graves' hyperthyroidism denoted no ophthalmopathy progression over 18 months. Diagnosis of hyperthyroidism was new in patients aged 18 to 65, and its duration was under 2 months. PBMCs stemmed from under 11 ml fresh peripheral blood. The TCR sequence derives from a woman aged 55-69 years with Graves' hyperthyroidism. Sequencing was performed on blood. The chain has TRBV6-1 and TRBJ2-5, with D possibly called TRBD1 or TRBD2 (5 bases each). The CDR3 DNA is TGTGCCAGCAGTTTAGACTGGGACCAGGAGACCCAGTACTTC. Residues: CASSLDWDQETQYF.